The 28 T cell receptor beta chains below all came from one sample that was sequenced in a study of shared clonotypes between healthy human individuals. Using immunoSEQ multiplex PCR, the repertoire was profiled, and TCRdb retains in-frame clones only, with some absent. The table includes about 2 million clones, roughly 94% detected once. Sample: naive CD4+ T cells sorted from blood. Indicated subset: CD45RA+ positively selected. These receptor sequences come from a man younger than 30 in good health.

J is TRBJ2-7 and V is TRBV29-1; TRBD1 matches at 9 bases. CDR1 is SQVTM and CDR2 is ANQGSEA in the germline V gene. The V gene end was trimmed by 7 bases and the J gene end by 3 bases; junction bases not matched to a gene: 13. The CDR3 runs to 15 residues. The CDR3, as DNA: TGCAGCGGCAAGATTCCAAGACAGGGGGACTACGAGCAGTACTTC. Translation: CSGKIPRQGDYEQYF.

To note about this clone: Other nucleotide sequences from this sample produce the same CDR3. V is TRBV7-2 and J is TRBJ2-5, with D perhaps TRBD2 (6 bases). V dropped 4 bases and J dropped 5 bases, with 11 bases sitting between them. Germline V lookup: CDR1 SGHTA, CDR2 FQGNSA. The CDR3 extends over 13 amino acids. The CDR3 region has the DNA TGTGCCAGCAGCTCAGGACGGGGGGAGACCCAGTACTTC. Translating gives CASSSGRGETQYF.

This sequence joins TRBV28 and TRBJ2-7, with a possible D match to TRBD2 (5 bases). There are 14 residues in the CDR3. Germline CDR1 and CDR2: MDHEN and SYDVKM. V lost 4 bases to trimming and J lost 2 bases, with 12 bases between them. The CDR3 here is CASSSQDGTYEQYF. The DNA of the CDR3 is TGTGCCAGCAGTTCCCAGGACGGGACCTACGAGCAGTACTTC.

The chain employs TRBV27 and TRBJ2-3; D not certain. The CDR3 contains 16 residues. CDR1 is MNHEY and CDR2 is SMNVEV in the germline V gene (reference sequence). V was shortened by 5 bases and J by 0 bases, with 15 bases between the two germline ends. The chain's CDR3 is CASSHGPALSTDTQYF. CDR3 DNA: TGTGCCAGCAGTCATGGACCCGCCCTTAGCACAGATACGCAGTATTTT.

This clone has just one count. This chain connects TRBV18 to TRBJ1-5; perhaps TRBD1 as D (5 bases). V gave up 2 bases and J gave up 5 bases, with 13 bases separating them. The germline CDR1 and CDR2 sequences are KGHSH and LQKENI. CDR3 size: 15 residues. As DNA, the CDR3 is TGTGCCAGCTCACCAAATCCCGACAGAGATCAGCCCCAGCATTTT. The encoded protein is CASSPNPDRDQPQHF.

J is TRBJ2-1 and V is TRBV7-2; D remains ambiguous. Germline V gives CDR1 SGHTA, CDR2 FQGNSA. CDR3 length: 15 residues. V was trimmed by 4 bases and J by 3 bases, leaving 13 bases between them. CDR3 nucleotides: TGTGCCAGCAGCTCGGAAGCCACTCACTACAATGAGCAGTTCTTC. It encodes CASSSEATHYNEQFF.

The rearrangement uses TRBV5-1 and TRBJ1-3; D unresolved. V gave up 4 bases and J gave up 1 base, with 9 bases separating them. Germline CDR1 SGHRS, CDR2 YFSETQ. The CDR3 extends over 14 amino acids. Here the CDR3 reads CASSTEGSGNTIYF. CDR3 nucleotides: TGCGCCAGCAGCACGGAAGGGTCTGGAAACACCATATATTTT.

The V call is TRBV6-6, the J call TRBJ2-1; 10 positions match TRBD2. Germline V gene data show CDR1 as MNHNY and CDR2 as SVGAGI (reference sequence). The V and J ends lost 8 bases and 8 bases, in that order; junction bases with no gene match: 6. This CDR3 region has 13 residues. The chain's CDR3 is CASERGGLDEQFF. The CDR3 bases are TGTGCCAGCGAGCGGGGGGGTTTGGATGAGCAGTTCTTC.

The CDR3 DNA sequence: TGTGCCAGTAGTATATTTCTGGGACAGGGTAGCAATCAGCCCCAGCATTTT. Translation: CASSIFLGQGSNQPQHF. The rearrangement links TRBV19 to TRBJ1-5; 9 bases line up with TRBD1. V shed 2 bases and J 0 bases; nucleotides not matched to a gene: 5. CDR1 LNHDA and CDR2 SQIVND come from the germline V gene (reference sequence). There are 17 residues in the CDR3.

This chain connects TRBV6-6 to TRBJ1-2; no clear D. The CDR3 loop spans 13 amino acids. Germline loops: CDR1 MNHNY, CDR2 SVGAGI (reference sequence). Trimming removed 6 bases at V and 2 bases at J, with 10 bases between. The CDR3, as DNA: TGTGCCAGCAGCCTCACACAAAACTATGGCTACACCTTC. It specifies CASSLTQNYGYTF.

This sequence joins TRBV7-8 and TRBJ2-7; D perhaps matches TRBD2 (5 bases). The germline CDR1 and CDR2 sequences are SGHVS and FQNEAQ. This CDR3 has 16 residues. Trimming removed 4 bases at V and 5 bases at J, with 21 bases between. CDR3 amino acids: CASSSLDGLAKDEQYF. DNA for the CDR3: TGTGCCAGCAGCTCGCTGGATGGTCTAGCCAAGGACGAGCAGTACTTC. Combining the CDR3 with reference TRBV7-8 and TRBJ2-7 gives the whole variable domain GAGVSQSPRYKVAKRGQDVALRCDPISGHVSLFWYQQALGQGPEFLTYFQNEAQLDKSGLPSDRFFAERPEGSVSTLKIQRTQQEDSAVYLCASSSLDGLAKDEQYFGPGTRLTVT.

The J gene is TRBJ2-7, the V gene TRBV5-5; D gene ambiguous. The CDR3 totals 15 residues. Germline lookup yields CDR1 SGHKS and CDR2 YYEKEE (reference sequence). The V and J ends lost 0 bases and 0 bases respectively, with 10 bases between them. The CDR3: CASSLGDVSSYEQYF. For the CDR3, the DNA is TGTGCCAGCAGCTTGGGCGACGTCAGCTCCTACGAGCAGTACTTC.

V gene TRBV6-1 combines with J gene TRBJ1-6, with 8 bases matching TRBD1. Germline V CDR1 and CDR2: MNHNS, SASEGT. The trim removed 9 bases at V and 2 bases at J, leaving 3 bases unmatched. The CDR3 is made up of 14 amino acids. The CDR3 spells CASTGGPYNSPLHF. The CDR3 nucleotides are TGTGCCAGTACAGGGGGACCCTATAATTCACCCCTCCACTTT.

As concerns this clone: Other DNA sequences in this specimen translate into the identical CDR3. The J gene is TRBJ2-1, the V gene TRBV6-1; D is unresolved. This CDR3 is built from 13 residues. Germline CDR1 is MNHNS and CDR2 is SASEGT. V lost 0 bases, J lost 12 bases, and 12 bases lay in between. The CDR3 DNA follows: TGTGCCAGCAGTGAAGCGAGGCTCCCGGGGCAGTTCTTC. This encodes CASSEARLPGQFF.

The chain uses TRBV4-3 and TRBJ2-7, with unresolved D. CDR3 length: 16 residues. V was trimmed by 1 base and J by 2 bases, leaving 15 bases between them. Germline CDR1 and CDR2: LGHNA and YSLEER. CDR3 residues: CASSQGLDVRAYEQYF. The CDR3 nucleotides read TGCGCCAGCAGCCAAGGACTTGATGTACGGGCCTACGAGCAGTACTTC.

The V gene is TRBV18, the J gene TRBJ2-2, with D tentatively TRBD1 (6 bases). The V gene lost 0 bases and the J gene lost 7 bases, with 33 bases spanning the gap. The CDR3 spans 22 residues. Germline loops: CDR1 KGHSH, CDR2 LQKENI. CDR3 region: CASSPPNTGGAWAGRTDGELFF. The CDR3 DNA is TGTGCCAGCTCACCACCTAACACAGGAGGCGCCTGGGCGGGCCGGACAGACGGGGAGCTGTTTTTT.

The chain links TRBV6-5 to TRBJ1-1, with 9 bases lining up with TRBD1. This CDR3 spans 14 amino acids. V gave up 3 bases and J gave up 5 bases; unmatched junction bases: 4. The V gene's germline CDR1 is MNHEY and CDR2 SVGAGI. The CDR3 loop is CASSYQQGATEAFF. Written as DNA, the CDR3 is TGTGCCAGCAGTTATCAACAGGGGGCAACTGAAGCTTTCTTT.

This chain's CDR3 is CASSLATSTEAFF. CDR3 bases: TGTGCCAGCAGCTTAGCGACCTCGACTGAAGCTTTCTTT. This chain links TRBV7-9 with TRBJ1-1; D is unclear. The CDR3 contains 13 residues. V was clipped by 0 bases and J by 5 bases, with 7 bases between them. Germline values: CDR1 SEHNR, CDR2 FQNEAQ (reference sequence). Full variable domain (rest looked up from reference TRBV7-9 and TRBJ1-1): DTGVSQNPRHKITKRGQNVTFRCDPISEHNRLYWYRQTLGQGPEFLTYFQNEAQLEKSRLLSDRFSAERPKGSFSTLEIQRTEQGDSAMYLCASSLATSTEAFFGQGTRLTVV.

The chain is built from TRBV28 and TRBJ1-5; D call uncertain. V dropped 5 bases and J dropped 0 bases, with 14 bases sitting between them. CDR3 length: 16 amino acids. In germline, CDR1 is MDHEN, CDR2 SYDVKM. CDR3 sequence (DNA): TGTGCCAGCAGTCCAAGATTAGGGTCTAGCAATCAGCCCCAGCATTTT. Its translation is CASSPRLGSSNQPQHF.

V is TRBV10-3 and J is TRBJ2-1; TRBD2 agrees at 9 bases. The CDR3 has 20 residues. Germline V gene lookup returns CDR1 ENHRY and CDR2 SYGVKD. Trimming took 4 bases from V and 0 from J; bases not matched to a gene: 16. The CDR3: CAISGFHTRLAALSYNEQFF. The CDR3 nucleotides read TGTGCCATCAGTGGCTTCCACACTAGACTAGCGGCCCTCTCCTACAATGAGCAGTTCTTC.

This chain joins TRBV18 and TRBJ1-4, with D perhaps matching TRBD1 (5 bases). There are 16 residues in the CDR3. Germline lookup yields CDR1 KGHSH and CDR2 LQKENI. V lost 3 bases and J 2 bases, leaving 13 bases between the germline ends. The CDR3 DNA is TGTGCCAGCTCACCGCGCCCAGGGAGGACTAATGAAAAACTGTTTTTT. This sequence encodes CASSPRPGRTNEKLFF.

Comments on this clone: The identical CDR3 is also encoded by other nucleotide sequences in the sample. The chain couples TRBV6-5 to TRBJ1-1; tentatively, D is TRBD1 (6 bases). The CDR3 has 12 amino acids. V lost 5 bases to trimming and J lost 5 bases, with 9 bases between them. CDR1 and CDR2 from the germline V gene are MNHEY and SVGAGI. The CDR3 reads CASSRGGTEAFF. CDR3 sequence (DNA): TGTGCCAGCAGTAGGGGGGGGACTGAAGCTTTCTTT.

The chain combines TRBV10-2 with TRBJ2-1; no firm D call. From germline, CDR1 is WSHSY and CDR2 SAAADI. This CDR3 spans 11 amino acids. Trimming cost V 6 bases and J 8 bases, with 8 bases left between them. Here the CDR3 reads CASRAVDEQFF. Written as DNA, the CDR3 is TGCGCCAGCAGAGCTGTAGATGAGCAGTTCTTC.

V is TRBV18 and J is TRBJ2-7; no clear D. The V end was cut by 0 bases, the J end by 7 bases, with 10 bases between. CDR1 and CDR2 (germline): KGHSH, LQKENI. The CDR3 contains 13 residues. The CDR3 DNA follows: TGTGCCAGCTCACCACCAAAGATTGGGGAGCAGTACTTC. As protein: CASSPPKIGEQYF.

The chain is built from TRBV7-9 and TRBJ2-1; 8 nucleotides agree with TRBD1. V trimming: 3 bases; J trimming: 7 bases; junction bases outside the gene matches: 5. Germline CDR1 is SEHNR and CDR2 is FQNEAQ (reference sequence). CDR3 length: 14 amino acids. The CDR3, as DNA: TGTGCCAGCAGCTTCTCCGGGACAGGTAATGAGCAGTTCTTC. Its protein product is CASSFSGTGNEQFF.

This sequence joins TRBV4-1 and TRBJ2-1; 7 positions match TRBD1. CDR3 length: 15 residues. With 1 base clipped from V and 13 bases from J, the junction kept 13 bases outside the gene matches. CDR1 is MGHRA and CDR2 is YSYEKL in the germline V gene. The CDR3 region is CASSQVGGQGGAQFF. As DNA, the CDR3 is TGCGCCAGCAGCCAAGTAGGGGGCCAGGGTGGCGCTCAGTTCTTC.

The chain uses TRBV27 and TRBJ1-4; no clear D gene. V was shortened by 6 bases and J by 8 bases, with 16 bases between the two germline ends. This CDR3 comprises 14 residues. The germline V gene encodes CDR1 MNHEY and CDR2 SMNVEV (reference sequence). The CDR3 coding sequence is TGTGCCAGCAGCCCGCAACCCGGGCGGGAAAAACTGTTTTTT. Translating gives CASSPQPGREKLFF.

The chain combines TRBV18 with TRBJ1-6; D not resolved. Trimming cost V 3 bases and J 9 bases, with 18 bases left between them. This CDR3 comprises 16 residues. CDR1 and CDR2 (germline): KGHSH, LQKENI. The CDR3 is CASSPVGRAMGSPLHF. The CDR3 nucleotides are TGTGCCAGCTCACCTGTTGGACGGGCTATGGGTTCACCCCTCCACTTT.